This note documents a single T cell receptor beta chain sequence. Libraries were prepared by immunoSEQ multiplex PCR; TCRdb keeps only in-frame clonotypes and omits some of them. The table shows 150,000 to 200,000 clones, with 90% to 95% occurring only once. The data were taken from a study of blood T cell repertoires in COVID-19. Overall study context: Sources were T cells, B-cell-depleted T cells, or PBMCs; the material itself was cDNA or gDNA.

The sequenced material came from peripheral blood. This clonotype was obtained from a woman between 45 and 65 years old with acute or convalescent COVID-19.

For the CDR3, the DNA is TGTGCCAGCAGCTTAAACGCCCCTCTACAGGGAATGGGATACGAGCAGTACTTC. This encodes CASSLNAPLQGMGYEQYF. The chain uses TRBV7-9 and TRBJ2-7; tentative D call: TRBD1 (6 bases). Trimming removed 2 bases from V and 4 bases from J, with 24 bases in between. CDR1 SEHNR and CDR2 FQNEAQ come from the germline V gene (reference sequence). The CDR3 runs to 18 residues. The complete variable domain, with remaining parts taken from reference TRBV7-9 and TRBJ2-7, reads DTGVSQNPRHKITKRGQNVTFRCDPISEHNRLYWYRQTLGQGPEFLTYFQNEAQLEKSRLLSDRFSAERPKGSFSTLEIQRTEQGDSAMYLCASSLNAPLQGMGYEQYFGPGTRLTVT.